This entry lists 21 T cell receptor beta chains sequenced from one sample in a study of cytomegalovirus exposure and HLA in healthy donors. Some clones are missing from TCRdb's copy, which holds only in-frame ones; the method was immunoSEQ multiplex PCR. The sample lists 150,000 to 200,000 clones, over 85% occurring once. The sample comprised PBMCs. The receptors were gathered from a woman in her late teens or twenties in good health and CMV-seropositive.

This chain uses TRBV7-2 with TRBJ2-1; D is possibly TRBD2 (6 bases). Germline assignment: CDR1 SGHTA and CDR2 FQGNSA. Trimming took 0 bases from V and 3 from J, leaving 9 bases between them. CDR3 length equals 15 residues. Here the CDR3 reads CASSLARTIYNEQFF. The CDR3 DNA reads as TGTGCCAGCAGCTTAGCCCGGACTATCTACAATGAGCAGTTCTTC.

The chain carries TRBV7-6 and TRBJ2-1; 8 nucleotides agree with TRBD2. The J segment lost 8 bases and the V segment lost 5 bases, leaving 17 bases of the junction unmatched. Germline V lookup: CDR1 SGHVS, CDR2 FNYEAQ. This CDR3 contains 17 residues. The DNA for the CDR3 is TGTGCCAGCAGCGCCGGGTCCTGGACTAGCCTGGCGGATGAGCAGTTCTTC. It is translated as CASSAGSWTSLADEQFF.

The rearrangement links TRBV7-6 to TRBJ2-1, with D possibly matching TRBD2 (5 bases). The CDR3 has 15 amino acids. Per the germline V gene, CDR1 is SGHVS and CDR2 is FNYEAQ. V dropped 1 base and J dropped 4 bases, with 11 bases sitting between them. CDR3 DNA: TGTGCCAGCAGCTTAGTGGGAGCTCTATACAATGAGCAGTTCTTC. It encodes CASSLVGALYNEQFF. Combining the CDR3 with reference TRBV7-6 and TRBJ2-1 gives the whole variable domain GAGVSQSPRYKVTKRGQDVALRCDPISGHVSLYWYRQALGQGPEFLTYFNYEAQQDKSGLPNDRFSAERPEGSISTLTIQRTEQRDSAMYRCASSLVGALYNEQFFGPGTRLTVL.

The chain couples TRBV5-4 to TRBJ1-2; no definite D call. The V and J ends lost 0 bases and 2 bases respectively, with 14 bases between them. This CDR3 is 16 amino acids long. CDR1 is SGHNT and CDR2 is YYREEE in the germline V gene (reference sequence). The CDR3 DNA reads as TGTGCCAGCAGCTTGGCCCCAGGCGAAAAGAACTATGGCTACACCTTC. Translated: CASSLAPGEKNYGYTF.

The J gene is TRBJ2-7, the V gene TRBV7-3, with TRBD1 matching over 8 bases. V shed 5 bases, J shed 6 bases, and the junction held 9 bases outside the gene matches. The CDR3 covers 14 residues. Looked up from germline, CDR1 is SGHTA and CDR2 is FQGTGA. Here the CDR3 DNA reads TGTGCCAGCAGCCCCCAGGGACAGGTAGGCGAGCAGTACTTC. Its translation: CASSPQGQVGEQYF.

V usage is TRBV19 and J usage is TRBJ2-7, with D perhaps TRBD2 (5 bases). The germline V gene encodes CDR1 LNHDA and CDR2 SQIVND (reference sequence). The CDR3 totals 13 residues. V was pared by 7 bases and J by 2 bases, with 12 bases between. The CDR3 reads CASTIPGTYEQYF. The CDR3 DNA is TGTGCCAGTACAATACCGGGGACCTACGAGCAGTACTTC.

This chain joins TRBV4-2 and TRBJ2-2; perhaps TRBD2 as D (6 bases). The CDR3 consists of 15 residues. Germline CDR1 reads LGHNA; CDR2 reads YNFKEQ. With 0 bases removed from V and 5 bases from J, the gap between germline ends came to 10 bases. Here the CDR3 reads CASSQETGVTGELFF. The CDR3 nucleotides read TGTGCCAGCAGCCAAGAAACGGGAGTGACCGGGGAGCTGTTTTTT.

V usage is TRBV11-2 and J usage is TRBJ1-1; possible D gene TRBD1, 5 bases. Deletions cut 5 bases from V and 0 bases from J, with 13 bases between. In germline, CDR1 is SGHAT, CDR2 FQNNGV. The CDR3 totals 15 residues. CDR3 loop: CASSPEQAMNTEAFF. The CDR3 region has the DNA TGTGCCAGCAGCCCAGAACAGGCGATGAACACTGAAGCTTTCTTT. The full variable domain, rest sourced from reference TRBV11-2 and TRBJ1-1, is EAGVAQSPRYKIIEKRQSVAFWCNPISGHATLYWYQQILGQGPKLLIQFQNNGVVDDSQLPKDRFSAERLKGVDSTLKIQPAKLEDSAVYLCASSPEQAMNTEAFFGQGTRLTVV.

The chain joins TRBV7-2 to TRBJ2-1; no clear D gene. CDR1 is SGHTA, CDR2 FQGNSA, per germline. The length of the CDR3 is 15 residues. The V end lost 1 base, the J end lost 1 base, and 8 bases lay between the germline ends. The chain's CDR3 is CASSLGAASYNEQFF. The CDR3 DNA reads as TGTGCCAGCAGCTTAGGAGCTGCTTCCTACAATGAGCAGTTCTTC.

The chain uses TRBV30 and TRBJ1-2; the match to TRBD1 covers 7 bases. Trimming cost V 8 bases and J 8 bases; bases outside gene matches: 11. The V gene's germline CDR1 is GTSNPN and CDR2 SVGIG (reference sequence). The CDR3 spans 12 residues. Here the CDR3 DNA reads TGTGCCGGGCCCCGGGACAGTGCCGGCTACACCTTC. Its translation is CAGPRDSAGYTF.

The chain has TRBV10-3 and TRBJ2-7; 9 bases align to TRBD2. Germline trimming cut 3 bases from V and 5 bases from J; bases unmatched to any gene: 5. Germline V gene data show CDR1 as ENHRY and CDR2 as SYGVKD. This CDR3 has 14 residues. For the CDR3, the DNA is TGTGCCATCAGTGATAGCGGGAGTGACCACGAGCAGTACTTC. Its protein is CAISDSGSDHEQYF.

The J gene is TRBJ2-7, the V gene TRBV12-1; no check of the table's D call, TRBD2, against the DNA was made. TRBV12-1 is a pseudogene locus. This CDR3 is built from 15 residues. This CDR3 reads CASSPRLADSYEQYF. The CDR3 region has the DNA TGTGCCAGCAGCCCCCGCCTAGCGGACTCCTACGAGCAGTACTTC.

The rearrangement uses TRBV14 and TRBJ2-3; 7 positions match TRBD2. This CDR3 is 11 amino acids long. After removal of 3 bases from V and 13 bases from J, the junction contained 4 bases not matched to a gene. Germline CDR1 is SGHDN and CDR2 is FVKESK. CDR3 protein: CASSHGLVKYF. The CDR3 DNA reads as TGTGCCAGCAGCCACGGACTAGTCAAGTATTTT.

With respect to this clone: At the DNA level, this CDR3 is encoded by other sequences in the same sample as well. The rearrangement uses TRBV30 and TRBJ1-1; possible D gene TRBD1, 5 bases. The germline gives CDR1 GTSNPN, CDR2 SVGIG (reference sequence). V was cut by 2 bases and J by 3 bases, with 7 bases left in between. The CDR3 spans 12 residues. The DNA of the CDR3 is TGTGCCTGGAGTTCGGGGGACACTGAAGCTTTCTTT. Protein sequence: CAWSSGDTEAFF.

The rearrangement links TRBV18 to TRBJ1-5; D is perhaps TRBD1 (5 bases). The CDR3 covers 13 residues. The germline V gene has CDR1 KGHSH and CDR2 LQKENI. V dropped 3 bases and J dropped 6 bases, with 9 bases sitting between them. The CDR3 spells CASSPNGGQPQHF. In nucleotides, the CDR3 is TGTGCCAGCTCACCGAACGGGGGTCAGCCCCAGCATTTT. Drawing the rest from reference TRBV18 and TRBJ1-5, the complete variable domain is NAGVMQNPRHLVRRRGQEARLRCSPMKGHSHVYWYRQLPEEGLKFMVYLQKENIIDESGMPKERFSAEFPKEGPSILRIQQVVRGDSAAYFCASSPNGGQPQHFGDGTRLSIL.

This chain links TRBV5-1 with TRBJ2-7; D unclear. CDR3 length: 13 residues. CDR1 and CDR2 from the germline V gene are SGHRS and YFSETQ. V was trimmed by 4 bases and J by 1 base, leaving 9 bases between them. For the CDR3, the DNA is TGCGCCAGCAGCGCGGTAGTATCCTACGAGCAGTACTTC. Translating gives CASSAVVSYEQYF.

This sequence joins TRBV21-1 and TRBJ1-3; the table assigns TRBD1, which was not confirmed against the DNA. TRBV21-1 is classified as a pseudogene. The CDR3 is made up of 19 amino acids. This chain's CDR3 is CASSKALPPGQLSGNTIYF. The CDR3 region has the DNA TGTGCCAGCAGCAAAGCGCTTCCGCCGGGACAGCTCTCTGGAAACACCATATATTTT.

V usage is TRBV11-3 and J usage is TRBJ2-7, with D possibly matching TRBD1 (6 bases). This CDR3 contains 14 residues. V gave up 1 base and J gave up 1 base, with 8 bases separating them. The germline V gene has CDR1 SGHNT and CDR2 YENEEA. The CDR3 coding sequence is TGTGCCAGCAGCTTAGGAGGGGGATCCTACGAGCAGTACTTC. Translation: CASSLGGGSYEQYF.

The J gene is TRBJ2-5, the V gene TRBV18, with D perhaps TRBD1 (6 bases). Trimming left V 0 bases short and J 3 bases short, with 20 bases between. The CDR3 length is 18 residues. Looked up from germline, CDR1 is KGHSH and CDR2 is LQKENI. CDR3 in DNA: TGTGCCAGCTCACCACCTTTAACCGGGACATTGGGGAAAGAGACCCAGTACTTC. Its protein product is CASSPPLTGTLGKETQYF. The entire variable domain, with the rest obtained from reference TRBV18 and TRBJ2-5, is as follows: NAGVMQNPRHLVRRRGQEARLRCSPMKGHSHVYWYRQLPEEGLKFMVYLQKENIIDESGMPKERFSAEFPKEGPSILRIQQVVRGDSAAYFCASSPPLTGTLGKETQYFGPGTRLLVL.

V gene TRBV5-1 combines with J gene TRBJ2-2, with D perhaps matching TRBD2 (6 bases). This CDR3 is 15 amino acids long. Germline assignment: CDR1 SGHRS and CDR2 YFSETQ. V was clipped by 4 bases and J by 5 bases, with 15 bases between them. The chain's CDR3 is CASSPRQGGTGELFF. The DNA for the CDR3 is TGCGCCAGCAGCCCGCGGCAGGGAGGTACCGGGGAGCTGTTTTTT.

The chain uses TRBV28 and TRBJ2-1, with TRBD1 matching 8 bases. This CDR3 has 15 amino acids. The germline V gene encodes CDR1 MDHEN and CDR2 SYDVKM. With V trimmed by 6 bases and J by 8 bases, 12 bases remained unmatched. CDR3 residues: CASSPPLTGVDEQFF. For the CDR3, the DNA is TGTGCCAGCAGCCCACCCCTGACAGGGGTCGATGAGCAGTTCTTC.